This T cell receptor beta chain came from a study of shared clonotypes between healthy human individuals. Study results and caveats: In a handful of donors, about 5% of naive CD4 clonotypes appeared in common. It was only blood that was sampled, and tissue repertoires likely differ. A generally larger estimated richness was seen in naive subsets than in memory subsets.

Clones were sequenced by immunoSEQ multiplex PCR, and TCRdb holds only the in-frame ones, with some missing. The sample shows 2 million to 3 million clones, more than 80% of them seen only once. Germline V gene sequence: CDR1 MNHEY, CDR2 SVGAGI. Trimming took 0 bases from V and 2 from J; bases not matched to a gene: 4. The CDR3 extends over 16 amino acids. Points on this clone: Antigen: not known.

The clonotype originates from a man between 18 and 29 years old in good health. This chain links TRBV6-5 with TRBJ1-3; 7 positions match TRBD1. The sequenced material came from naive CD4+ T cells sorted from blood. Subset: CD45RA+ positively selected. The CDR3 here is CASSYSPTGTGNTIYF. In DNA, the CDR3 is TGTGCCAGCAGTTACTCGCCGACAGGGACTGGAAACACCATATATTTT.